The 9 T cell receptor beta chains reported below all come from one sample, sequenced in a study of regulatory T cells in long-lasting Graves disease. Time point defined: newly diagnosed GD, antithyroid drugs for less than 3 months. Isolated PBMC RNA provided the starting material for the TCR library. Arm-PCR of CDR3 regions and iRepertoire HTBI primers were the basis on which TCR beta libraries were built. TCRdb re-called the multiplex PCR reads through MiXCR, storing one row per CDR3 protein. Among around 500,000 distinct CDR3 sequences listed, approximately 16% were seen once. These same data were also listed under a study on T cells in Graves' hyperthyroidism and ophthalmopathy.

The material sequenced was peripheral blood mononuclear cells (PBMCs), taken at new diagnosis, from a patient treated with antithyroid drugs. These receptors were obtained from a woman aged 35-65 years with Graves disease.

In its sample, this clonotype was seen a few times. The chain couples TRBV14 to TRBJ1-1, with D unclear. Germline assignment: CDR1 SGHDN and CDR2 FVKESK. Trimming removed 1 base from V and 6 bases from J, with 15 bases in between. This CDR3 has 15 amino acids. This CDR3 is CASSQGTIFTSEAFF. As DNA, the CDR3 is TGTGCCAGCAGCCAAGGAACGATCTTTACATCTGAAGCTTTCTTT.

This clonotype has at least ten counts. This chain links TRBV15 with TRBJ2-3; 11 positions agree with TRBD2. J lost 2 bases, V lost 5 bases, and 6 bases had no gene match. From germline, CDR1 is LNHNV and CDR2 YYDKDF (reference sequence). The CDR3 totals 16 residues. The CDR3 bases are TGTGCCACCAGCCCTGGACTAGCGGGCCTCACAGATACGCAGTATTTT. Translated, it gives CATSPGLAGLTDTQYF.

A remark on this clonotype: Mismatch with germline at one junction end may stem from a read error. This CDR3 is CAGSQSRYGNTIYF. CDR3 sequence (DNA): TGTGCCGGCAGTCAGAGCCGCTACGGAAACACCATATATTTT. This chain joins TRBV6-1 and TRBJ1-3; the D is unclear. CDR1 is MNHNS and CDR2 is SASEGT in the germline V gene. The CDR3 sequence is 14 residues long.

This clonotype was seen many times. CDR3 in DNA: TGTGCCAGCAGTTGGGGACAGGGGGGTCGATTGAGCACTGAAGCTTTCTTT. It is translated as CASSWGQGGRLSTEAFF. The genes are TRBV12-3 or TRBV12-4 and TRBJ1-1, with 11 bases fitting TRBD1. Trimming removed 4 bases from V and 4 bases from J; junction bases left unmatched: 11. The CDR3 contains 17 residues.

This clonotype occurred many times. The chain links TRBV2 to TRBJ1-4; 10 bases map to TRBD1. Trimming took 8 bases from V and 6 from J; bases not matched to a gene: 3. From germline, CDR1 is SNHLY and CDR2 FYNNEI. The CDR3 length is 13 residues. The CDR3 loop is CASADRGDEKLFF. The CDR3 region has the DNA TGTGCCAGCGCGGACAGGGGGGATGAAAAACTGTTTTTT.

CDR3 DNA sequence: TGTGCCAGCAGGATAACAGGGTCTGATACGCAGTATTTT. Protein sequence: CASRITGSDTQYF. This chain links TRBV6-2 or TRBV6-3 with TRBJ2-3; tentative D call: TRBD1 (6 bases). The V gene's germline CDR1 is MNHEY and CDR2 SVGEGT. V lost 6 bases to trimming and J lost 6 bases, with 13 bases between them. This CDR3 has 13 amino acids.

The chain links TRBV30 to TRBJ1-2; tentatively, D is TRBD1 (5 bases). This CDR3 has 13 residues. Germline V gene sequence: CDR1 GTSNPN, CDR2 SVGIG (reference sequence). Trimming removed 0 bases at V and 5 bases at J, with 10 bases between. The CDR3 nucleotides read TGTGCCTGGAGTGTGATGGGACCTTATGGCTACACCTTC. It is translated as CAWSVMGPYGYTF.

This clonotype was detected only a few times. The V and J genes are TRBV18 and TRBJ2-7; 10 bases are a match to TRBD1. This CDR3 region has 11 residues. Trimming cost V 3 bases and J 12 bases; bases outside gene matches: 2. In germline, CDR1 is KGHSH, CDR2 LQKENI. The CDR3, as DNA: TGTGCCAGCTCACCGGGACAGGGGAGGTACTTC. Translated: CASSPGQGRYF.

This clonotype was detected ten times or more. The V call is TRBV5-5, the J call TRBJ1-1; unclear D gene. The CDR3 runs to 14 residues. The germline gives CDR1 SGHKS, CDR2 YYEKEE (reference sequence). V was clipped by 2 bases and J by 0 bases, with 8 bases between them. In nucleotides, the CDR3 is TGTGCCAGCAGCTTTCTGGAGATGAACACTGAAGCTTTCTTT. Translating gives CASSFLEMNTEAFF.